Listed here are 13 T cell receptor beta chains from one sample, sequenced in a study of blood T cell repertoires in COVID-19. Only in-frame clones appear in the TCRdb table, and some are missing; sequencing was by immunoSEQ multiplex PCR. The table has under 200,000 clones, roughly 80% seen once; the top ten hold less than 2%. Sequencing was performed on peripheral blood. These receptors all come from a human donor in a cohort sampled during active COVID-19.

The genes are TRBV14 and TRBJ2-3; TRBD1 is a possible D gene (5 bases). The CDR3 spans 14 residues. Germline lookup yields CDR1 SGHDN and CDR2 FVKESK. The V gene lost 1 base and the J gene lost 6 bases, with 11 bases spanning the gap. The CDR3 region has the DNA TGTGCCAGCAGCCAAGTAGGGGCCCCCGATACGCAGTATTTT. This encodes CASSQVGAPDTQYF.

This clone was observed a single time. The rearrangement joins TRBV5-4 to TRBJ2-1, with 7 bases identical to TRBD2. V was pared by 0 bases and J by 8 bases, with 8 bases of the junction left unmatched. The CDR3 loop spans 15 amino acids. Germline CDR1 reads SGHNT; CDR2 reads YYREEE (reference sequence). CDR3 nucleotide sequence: TGTGCCAGCAGCTTGGATACCGGGACTATCCATGAGCAGTTCTTC. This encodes CASSLDTGTIHEQFF. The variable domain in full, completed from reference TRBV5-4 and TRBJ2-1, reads ETGVTQSPTHLIKTRGQQVTLRCSSQSGHNTVSWYQQALGQGPQFIFQYYREEENGRGNFPPRFSGLQFPNYSSELNVNALELDDSALYLCASSLDTGTIHEQFFGPGTRLTVL.

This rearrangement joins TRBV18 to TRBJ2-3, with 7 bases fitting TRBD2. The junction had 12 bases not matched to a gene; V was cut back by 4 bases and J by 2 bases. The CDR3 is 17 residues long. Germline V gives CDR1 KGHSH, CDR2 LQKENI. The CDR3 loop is CASSLTGGSLTTDTQYF. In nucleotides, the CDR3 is TGTGCCAGCTCACTAACGGGCGGGAGTTTAACCACAGATACGCAGTATTTT.

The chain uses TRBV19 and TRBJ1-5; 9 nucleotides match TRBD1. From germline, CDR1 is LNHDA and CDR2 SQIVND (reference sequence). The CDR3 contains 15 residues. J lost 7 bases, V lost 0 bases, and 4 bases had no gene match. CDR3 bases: TGTGCCAGTAGTATAGAGGGACAGGGTGGACAGCCCCAGCATTTT. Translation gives CASSIEGQGGQPQHF.

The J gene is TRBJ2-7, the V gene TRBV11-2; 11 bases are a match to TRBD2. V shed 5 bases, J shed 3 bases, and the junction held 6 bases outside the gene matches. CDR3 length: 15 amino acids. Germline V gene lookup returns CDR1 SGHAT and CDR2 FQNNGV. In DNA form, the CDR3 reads TGTGCCAGCAGCGTCGGGACTAGCGGATTCTACGAGCAGTACTTC. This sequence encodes CASSVGTSGFYEQYF.

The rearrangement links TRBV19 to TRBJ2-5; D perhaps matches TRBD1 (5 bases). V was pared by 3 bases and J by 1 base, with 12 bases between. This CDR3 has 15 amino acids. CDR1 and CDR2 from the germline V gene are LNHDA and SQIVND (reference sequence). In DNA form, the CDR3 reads TGTGCCAGTAGTATGGGGCAGGCTACCCAAGAGACCCAGTACTTC. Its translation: CASSMGQATQETQYF. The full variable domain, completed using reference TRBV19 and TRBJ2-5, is DGGITQSPKYLFRKEGQNVTLSCEQNLNHDAMYWYRQDPGQGLRLIYYSQIVNDFQKGDIAEGYSVSREKKESFPLTVTSAQKNPTAFYLCASSMGQATQETQYFGPGTRLLVL.

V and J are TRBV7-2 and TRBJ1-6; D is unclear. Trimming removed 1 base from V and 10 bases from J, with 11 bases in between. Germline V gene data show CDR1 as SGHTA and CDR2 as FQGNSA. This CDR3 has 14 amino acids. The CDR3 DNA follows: TGTGCCAGCAGCTTAGGGGCAGTATCCTCACCCCTCCACTTT. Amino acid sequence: CASSLGAVSSPLHF. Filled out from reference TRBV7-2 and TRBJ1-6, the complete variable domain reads GAGVSQSPSNKVTEKGKDVELRCDPISGHTALYWYRQSLGQGLEFLIYFQGNSAPDKSGLPSDRFSAERTGGSVSTLTIQRTQQEDSAVYLCASSLGAVSSPLHFGNGTRLTVT.

The CDR3: CAISEARGEGEQYF. CDR3 DNA: TGTGCCATCAGTGAGGCCAGGGGAGAAGGGGAGCAGTACTTC. V usage is TRBV10-3 and J usage is TRBJ2-7; possible D gene TRBD1, 6 bases. The CDR3 has 14 amino acids. The V gene's germline CDR1 is ENHRY and CDR2 SYGVKD. With 2 bases removed from V and 7 bases from J, the gap between germline ends came to 15 bases.

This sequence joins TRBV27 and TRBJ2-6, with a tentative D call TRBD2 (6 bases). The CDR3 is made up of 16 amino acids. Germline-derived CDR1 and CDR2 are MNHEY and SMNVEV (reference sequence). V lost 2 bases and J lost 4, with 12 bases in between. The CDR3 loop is CASSLTGGLGANVLTF. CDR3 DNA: TGTGCCAGCAGTTTAACTGGAGGGCTCGGGGCCAACGTCCTGACTTTC.

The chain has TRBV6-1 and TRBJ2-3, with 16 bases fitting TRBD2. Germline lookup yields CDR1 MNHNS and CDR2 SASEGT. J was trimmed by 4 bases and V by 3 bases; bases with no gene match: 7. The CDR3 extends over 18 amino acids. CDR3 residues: CASSDPGLAGGRSDTQYF. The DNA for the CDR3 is TGTGCCAGCAGTGACCCGGGACTAGCGGGGGGGAGGTCAGATACGCAGTATTTT.

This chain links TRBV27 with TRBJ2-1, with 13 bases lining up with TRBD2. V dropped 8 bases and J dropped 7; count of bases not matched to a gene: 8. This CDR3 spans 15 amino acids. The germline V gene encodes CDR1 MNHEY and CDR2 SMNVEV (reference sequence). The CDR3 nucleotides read TGTGCCAGCGTACGGACTAGCGGGAGAGTGAATGAGCAGTTCTTC. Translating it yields CASVRTSGRVNEQFF.

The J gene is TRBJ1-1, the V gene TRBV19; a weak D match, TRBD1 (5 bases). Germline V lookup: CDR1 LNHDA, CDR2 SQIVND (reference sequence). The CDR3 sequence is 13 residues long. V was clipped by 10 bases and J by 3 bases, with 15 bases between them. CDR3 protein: CATRVGLDTEAFF. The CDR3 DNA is TGTGCCACCCGAGTGGGGCTGGACACTGAAGCTTTCTTT.

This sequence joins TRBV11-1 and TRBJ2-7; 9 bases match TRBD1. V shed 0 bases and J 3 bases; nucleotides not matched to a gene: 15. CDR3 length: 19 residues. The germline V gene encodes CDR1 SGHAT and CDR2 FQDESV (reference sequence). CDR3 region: CASSLAPLRTGAPNYEQYF. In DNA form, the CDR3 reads TGTGCCAGCAGCTTAGCGCCTTTACGGACAGGGGCCCCAAACTACGAGCAGTACTTC. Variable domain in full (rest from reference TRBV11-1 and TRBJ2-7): EAEVAQSPRYKITEKSQAVAFWCDPISGHATLYWYRQILGQGPELLVQFQDESVVDDSQLPKDRFSAERLKGVDSTLKIQPAELGDSAMYLCASSLAPLRTGAPNYEQYFGPGTRLTVT.